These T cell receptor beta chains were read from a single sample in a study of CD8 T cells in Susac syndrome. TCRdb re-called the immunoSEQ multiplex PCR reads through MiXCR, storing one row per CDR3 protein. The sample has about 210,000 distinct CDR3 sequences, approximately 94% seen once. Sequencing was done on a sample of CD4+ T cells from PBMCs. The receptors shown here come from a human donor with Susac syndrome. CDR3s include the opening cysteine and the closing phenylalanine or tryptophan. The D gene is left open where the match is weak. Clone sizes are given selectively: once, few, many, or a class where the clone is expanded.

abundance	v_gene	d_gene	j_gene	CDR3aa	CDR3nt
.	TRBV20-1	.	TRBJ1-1	CSAATMWANTEAFF	TGCAGTGCGGCTACGATGTGGGCGAACACTGAAGCTTTCTTT
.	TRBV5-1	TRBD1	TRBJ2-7	CASSLEAQGAYEQYF	TGCGCCAGCAGCTTGGAGGCACAGGGGGCCTACGAGCAGTACTTC
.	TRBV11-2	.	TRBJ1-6	CASSLDVGRDSPLHF	TGTGCCAGCAGCTTAGACGTGGGAAGGGATTCACCCCTCCACTTT
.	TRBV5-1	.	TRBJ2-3	CASSFGAVADTQYF	TGCGCCAGCAGCTTTGGGGCCGTGGCAGATACGCAGTATTTT
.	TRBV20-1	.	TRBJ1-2	CSAKKAGSHDPYGYTF	TGCAGTGCTAAAAAGGCCGGTAGCCATGACCCTTATGGCTACACCTTC
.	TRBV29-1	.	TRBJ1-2	CSVPQGNYGYTF	TGCAGCGTCCCTCAGGGGAACTATGGCTACACCTTC
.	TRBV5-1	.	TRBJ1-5	CASSLSGAQQPQHF	TGCGCCAGCAGCTTGTCGGGGGCGCAGCAGCCCCAGCATTTT
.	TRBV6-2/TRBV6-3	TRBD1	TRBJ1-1	CASSYSTGLNTEAFF	TGTGCCAGCAGTTATTCGACAGGGTTGAACACTGAAGCTTTCTTT
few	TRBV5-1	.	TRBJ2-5	CASSFRLEETQYF	TGCGCCAGCAGCTTCAGGCTGGAGGAGACCCAGTACTTC
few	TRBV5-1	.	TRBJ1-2	CASSLEGGGYTF	TGTGCCAGCAGCTTAGAAGGCGGTGGCTACACCTTC
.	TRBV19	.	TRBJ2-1	CASSILGGNEQFF	TGTGCCAGTAGTATATTAGGGGGCAATGAGCAGTTCTTC
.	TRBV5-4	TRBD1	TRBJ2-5	CASSSGQAQETQYF	TGTGCCAGCAGCTCAGGACAGGCCCAAGAGACCCAGTACTTC
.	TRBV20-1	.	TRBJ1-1	CSARDAEAFF	TGCAGTGCTAGAGATGCTGAAGCTTTCTTT
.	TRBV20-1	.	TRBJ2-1	CSARGTLTHNEQFF	TGCAGTGCTAGAGGCACCCTTACCCACAATGAGCAGTTCTTC
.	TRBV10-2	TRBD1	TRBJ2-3	CASSEQTGADTQYF	TGCGCCAGCAGTGAGCAAACAGGGGCAGATACGCAGTATTTT
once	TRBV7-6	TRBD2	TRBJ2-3	CASSLGLAGSRNRQYF	TGTGCCAGCAGCTTGGGACTAGCGGGGTCACGCAACAGGCAGTATTTT
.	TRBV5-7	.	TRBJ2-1	CASSLVGPDPLYNEQFF	TGTGCCAGCAGCTTGGTCGGGCCAGACCCTCTCTACAATGAGCAGTTCTTC
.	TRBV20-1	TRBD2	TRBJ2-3	CSASVAGTSTDTQYF	TGCAGTGCTAGTGTAGCGGGCACTAGCACAGATACGCAGTATTTT
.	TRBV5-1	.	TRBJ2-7	CASSDRWAPTEQYF	TGCGCCAGCAGCGACCGGTGGGCCCCCACGGAGCAGTACTTC
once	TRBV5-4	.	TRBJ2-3	CASRNGGTGFTDTQYF	TGTGCCAGCAGGAATGGTGGGACCGGGTTCACAGATACGCAGTATTTT
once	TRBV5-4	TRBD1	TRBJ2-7	CASSSNGGTGVNEQYF	TGTGCCAGCAGCTCAAACGGGGGGACAGGGGTTAACGAGCAGTACTTC
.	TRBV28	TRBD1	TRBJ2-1	CASSPSVYRGYRFF	TGTGCCAGCAGTCCCAGTGTATACAGGGGCTACCGGTTCTTC
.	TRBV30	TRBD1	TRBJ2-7	CAWAPDRGAHEQYF	TGTGCCTGGGCCCCCGACAGGGGAGCACACGAGCAGTACTTC
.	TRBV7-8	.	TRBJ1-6	CASSLLKPAGVDSPLHF	TGTGCCAGCAGCTTACTAAAGCCGGCCGGGGTGGATTCACCCCTCCACTTT
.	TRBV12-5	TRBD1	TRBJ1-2	CASGLGTGTGSGYTF	TGTGCTAGTGGTTTGGGGACCGGGACAGGGTCTGGCTACACCTTC
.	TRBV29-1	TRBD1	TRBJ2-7	CSVQQGFMYEQYF	TGCAGCGTCCAACAGGGGTTCATGTACGAGCAGTACTTC
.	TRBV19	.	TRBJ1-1	CASTGPLAEAFF	TGTGCCAGCACCGGCCCGCTTGCTGAAGCTTTCTTT
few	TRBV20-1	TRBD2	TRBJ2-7	CSAREGAYEQYF	TGCAGTGCCCGGGAGGGGGCCTACGAGCAGTACTTC
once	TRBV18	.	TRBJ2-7	CASSPLAPSYEQYF	TGTGCCAGCTCACCACTAGCACCTTCCTACGAGCAGTACTTC
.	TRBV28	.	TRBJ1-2	CASSLLGGYTF	TGTGCCAGCAGTTTGTTGGGTGGCTACACCTTC
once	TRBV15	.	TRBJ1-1	CATSRDVVAEAFF	TGTGCCACCAGCAGGGACGTGGTGGCTGAAGCTTTCTTT
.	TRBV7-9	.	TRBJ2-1	CASSLLGEQLNNEQFF	TGTGCCAGCAGCTTACTGGGGGAGCAACTAAACAATGAGCAGTTCTTC
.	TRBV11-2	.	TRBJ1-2	CASSGARDLANYGYTF	TGTGCCAGCAGCGGCGCGAGGGACTTAGCTAACTATGGCTACACCTTC
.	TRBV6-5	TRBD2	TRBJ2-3	CASRPGLAYDTQYF	TGTGCCAGCAGACCGGGACTAGCATACGATACGCAGTATTTT
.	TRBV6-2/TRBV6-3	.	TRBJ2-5	CASSYSTESIQETQYF	TGTGCCAGCAGTTACTCGACGGAAAGCATTCAAGAGACCCAGTACTTC
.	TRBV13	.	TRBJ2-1	CASSPRDLDNEQFF	TGTGCCAGCAGCCCCCGGGACCTGGACAATGAGCAGTTCTTC
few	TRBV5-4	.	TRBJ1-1	CASSQPGALDTEAFF	TGTGCCAGCAGCCAGCCGGGGGCTCTGGACACTGAAGCTTTCTTT